What follows are 15 T cell receptor beta chains derived from one specimen sequenced in a study of response to subunit inactivated influenza vaccine. Each CDR3 protein gets one entry after TCRdb re-called the RT-PCR reads with MiXCR. The sample has 540,000 or so distinct CDR3 sequences; 13% are singletons. The input for sequencing was PBMCs from blood, taken 35 to 45 days after vaccination. Receptors were obtained from a man aged 50-59 years who received an inactivated influenza vaccine.

The chain combines TRBV19 with TRBJ2-2; TRBD1 matches 10 bases. The junction had 8 bases not matched to a gene; V was cut back by 7 bases and J by 6 bases. CDR1 and CDR2 from the germline V gene are LNHDA and SQIVND (reference sequence). The length of the CDR3 is 15 residues. CDR3 coding DNA: TGTGCCAGTATGAGGGACAGGGGCTCCTCCGGGGAGCTGTTTTTT. As protein: CASMRDRGSSGELFF. The full variable domain, with the rest looked up from reference TRBV19 and TRBJ2-2, is DGGITQSPKYLFRKEGQNVTLSCEQNLNHDAMYWYRQDPGQGLRLIYYSQIVNDFQKGDIAEGYSVSREKKESFPLTVTSAQKNPTAFYLCASMRDRGSSGELFFGEGSRLTVL.

This rearrangement joins TRBV5-5 to TRBJ1-5; 8 bases map to TRBD1. Germline assignment: CDR1 SGHKS and CDR2 YYEKEE (reference sequence). The CDR3 sequence is 15 residues long. With V trimmed by 2 bases and J by 3 bases, 4 bases remained unmatched. CDR3: CASSLSRGLNQPQHF. The CDR3 DNA is TGTGCCAGCAGCTTATCCAGGGGGCTCAATCAGCCCCAGCATTTT.

This clonotype was picked up a small number of times. The chain joins TRBV7-2 to TRBJ2-3; 16 bases agree with TRBD2. V gave up 5 bases and J gave up 10 bases; unmatched junction bases: 6. The CDR3 spans 15 residues. Germline CDR1 reads SGHTA; CDR2 reads FQGNSA. The CDR3 loop is CASSIGTSGRGAQYF. For the CDR3, the DNA is TGTGCCAGCAGCATCGGGACTAGCGGGAGGGGGGCGCAGTATTTT.

This clonotype was observed a handful of times. This sequence joins TRBV5-6 and TRBJ2-3; 7 nucleotides line up with TRBD1. Germline values: CDR1 SGHDT, CDR2 YYEEEE. Trimming removed 1 base from V and 4 bases from J; junction bases left unmatched: 6. The CDR3 is made up of 15 amino acids. The CDR3: CASSLRQGFADTQYF. CDR3 sequence (DNA): TGTGCCAGCAGCTTGAGACAGGGCTTTGCAGATACGCAGTATTTT.

This clonotype was picked up a small number of times. The chain has TRBV12-3 or TRBV12-4 and TRBJ2-6; D not resolved. Trimming left V 5 bases short and J 4 bases short, with 15 bases between. The CDR3 runs to 16 residues. CDR3 sequence: CASSKNPGPGANVLTF. In DNA form, the CDR3 reads TGTGCCAGCAGTAAAAACCCGGGCCCCGGGGCCAACGTCCTGACTTTC.

Details on this clonotype: Because it lacks the conserved phenylalanine or tryptophan at the end, this CDR3 is likely a read error. V and J are TRBV6-2 or TRBV6-3 and TRBJ2-1, with 8 bases matching TRBD2. The CDR3 is 13 amino acids. V gave up 6 bases and J gave up 5 bases; unmatched junction bases: 3. Germline V CDR1 and CDR2: MNHEY, SVGEGT. The CDR3 bases are TGTGCCAGCAGCCTAGCGGGCAACAATGAGCAGTTCATC. Its protein is CASSLAGNNEQFI.

J is TRBJ2-7 and V is TRBV20-1; D is unresolved. The CDR3 loop spans 13 amino acids. The V gene lost 6 bases and the J gene lost 6 bases, with 18 bases spanning the gap. Germline V gene data show CDR1 as DFQATT and CDR2 as SNEGSKA (reference sequence). The CDR3 DNA sequence: TGCAGTGCCCCCGGGCCGACTCGTTTCGAGCAGTACTTC. It encodes CSAPGPTRFEQYF.

The genes are TRBV2 and TRBJ2-1, with 14 bases fitting TRBD2. CDR3 length: 15 residues. Germline V gives CDR1 SNHLY, CDR2 FYNNEI. Trimming at V came to 5 bases and at J to 5 bases, leaving 2 bases not matched to a gene. The chain's CDR3 is CASSRTSGGHNEQFF. CDR3 nucleotide sequence: TGTGCCAGCAGTCGGACTAGCGGGGGGCACAATGAGCAGTTCTTC.

The chain is built from TRBV6-5 and TRBJ2-1; TRBD2 aligns across 12 bases. Germline V gene lookup returns CDR1 MNHEY and CDR2 SVGAGI. The CDR3 covers 16 residues. The J segment lost 3 bases and the V segment lost 4 bases, leaving 4 bases of the junction unmatched. CDR3 protein: CASSFRLAGVYNEQFF. Written as DNA, the CDR3 is TGTGCCAGCAGTTTTCGACTAGCGGGGGTCTACAATGAGCAGTTCTTC.

This clonotype was counted between two and nine times. This sequence joins TRBV5-6 and TRBJ2-1, with D hard to call. The CDR3 has 14 amino acids. Germline CDR1 is SGHDT and CDR2 is YYEEEE. V was clipped by 2 bases and J by 6 bases, with 12 bases between them. The CDR3 region is CASSFSARLNEQFF. CDR3 bases: TGTGCCAGCAGCTTCTCCGCCAGACTCAATGAGCAGTTCTTC.

V is TRBV12-3 or TRBV12-4 and J is TRBJ2-3; no clear D gene. This CDR3 is built from 16 residues. Trimming pared 3 bases from V and 0 bases from J, leaving 13 bases between. CDR3: CASSFRTSTSTDTQYF. CDR3 nucleotide sequence: TGTGCCAGCAGTTTTAGGACCTCGACAAGCACAGATACGCAGTATTTT.

The chain is built from TRBV7-8 and TRBJ2-3; TRBD1 is a possible D gene (5 bases). From germline, CDR1 is SGHVS and CDR2 FQNEAQ. This CDR3 has 15 residues. V gave up 2 bases and J gave up 5 bases, with 14 bases separating them. The CDR3 sequence: CASSLTPADRDTQYF. The CDR3 nucleotides are TGTGCCAGCAGCTTAACCCCCGCTGACAGAGATACGCAGTATTTT.

This clonotype was counted a few times. The CDR3 loop is CASSFERGSMEQYF. The CDR3 DNA is TGCGCCAGCAGCTTCGAGCGGGGGTCTATGGAGCAGTACTTC. The rearrangement links TRBV5-1 to TRBJ2-7; the match to TRBD2 covers 8 bases. Germline CDR1 is SGHRS and CDR2 is YFSETQ. V trimming: 2 bases; J trimming: 7 bases; junction bases outside the gene matches: 8. This CDR3 is built from 14 residues. Full variable domain (remainder filled in from reference TRBV5-1 and TRBJ2-7): KAGVTQTPRYLIKTRGQQVTLSCSPISGHRSVSWYQQTPGQGLQFLFEYFSETQRNKGNFPGRFSGRQFSNSRSEMNVSTLELGDSALYLCASSFERGSMEQYFGPGTRLTVT.

This chain links TRBV6-2 or TRBV6-3 with TRBJ1-1; 10 positions agree with TRBD1. Germline assignment: CDR1 MNHEY and CDR2 SVGEGT. With V trimmed by 6 bases and J by 8 bases, 15 bases remained unmatched. This CDR3 is built from 16 residues. This chain's CDR3 is CASSPPGQGTRREAFF. Written as DNA, the CDR3 is TGTGCCAGCAGCCCCCCGGGACAGGGGACGCGAAGAGAAGCTTTCTTT.

There are many counts of this clonotype. V gene TRBV4-3 combines with J gene TRBJ1-2; D gene uncertain. CDR1 is LGHNA, CDR2 YSLEER, per germline. The length of the CDR3 is 14 residues. V was trimmed by 8 bases and J by 4 bases, leaving 17 bases between them. The chain's CDR3 is CASSPAIVSYGYTF. CDR3 DNA sequence: TGCGCCAGCTCTCCAGCAATCGTTTCCTATGGCTACACCTTC.